These 28 T cell receptor beta chains were all obtained from the same sample, sequenced in a study of radiotherapy plus CTLA-4 blockade in lung cancer. Sequenced by immunoSEQ multiplex PCR; TCRdb stores in-frame clones only, minus some. Of over 95,000 clones listed, 65% to 80% are singletons. This material consisted of peripheral blood, taken from a patient treated with radiotherapy plus ipilimumab. The receptor source for this set is a human donor with non-small cell lung cancer who had a partial response to radiotherapy plus ipilimumab. Some clones in this sample may be carry-over from other donors' samples.

This rearrangement joins TRBV28 to TRBJ2-2, with D perhaps matching TRBD1 (6 bases). This CDR3 contains 15 residues. Between the trimmed V and J ends, which lost 4 bases and 6 bases, there was a span of 15 bases. The germline CDR1 and CDR2 sequences are MDHEN and SYDVKM. Here the CDR3 reads CASSYRGLVAGELFF. The CDR3 region has the DNA TGTGCCAGCAGTTATAGGGGGTTGGTGGCCGGGGAGCTGTTTTTT.

The table lists this clone with a few counts. The rearrangement uses TRBV11-3 and TRBJ2-3; D is unclear. CDR1 is SGHNT and CDR2 is YENEEA in the germline V gene. The CDR3 totals 11 residues. Between the trimmed V and J ends, which lost 5 bases and 2 bases, there was a span of 2 bases. The DNA for the CDR3 is TGTGCCAGCAGCCACACAGATACGCAGTATTTT. This encodes CASSHTDTQYF.

The chain couples TRBV2 to TRBJ1-2, with a possible D match to TRBD1 (5 bases). This CDR3 comprises 17 residues. V was trimmed by 4 bases and J by 5 bases, leaving 23 bases between them. From germline, CDR1 is SNHLY and CDR2 FYNNEI. The DNA for the CDR3 is TGTGCCAGCAGTGCAAGGGGTTTTGGCACCGGGTCTTATGGCTACACCTTC. It specifies CASSARGFGTGSYGYTF.

This clone was counted a few times. This rearrangement joins TRBV6-5 to TRBJ2-5, with 7 positions matching TRBD1. Germline-derived CDR1 and CDR2 are MNHEY and SVGAGI. Germline trimming cut 6 bases from V and 3 bases from J; bases unmatched to any gene: 1. The CDR3 totals 12 residues. The chain's CDR3 is CASRTGKETQYF. As DNA, the CDR3 is TGTGCCAGCAGGACAGGGAAAGAGACCCAGTACTTC.

This chain links TRBV7-2 with TRBJ2-1; 8 bases map to TRBD1. V lost 5 bases and J lost 9; bases outside the gene matches: 12. The CDR3 is 15 amino acids. In germline, CDR1 is SGHTA, CDR2 FQGNSA. CDR3 loop: CASSGGSGGHREQFF. For the CDR3, the DNA is TGTGCCAGCAGCGGGGGATCAGGGGGCCACCGTGAGCAGTTCTTC.

The V call is TRBV6-5, the J call TRBJ1-5, with unresolved D. CDR1 and CDR2 from the germline V gene are MNHEY and SVGAGI. The CDR3 loop spans 14 amino acids. The V gene lost 4 bases and the J gene lost 0 bases, with 7 bases spanning the gap. CDR3 nucleotide sequence: TGTGCCAGCAGTTCGGGAGATAGCAATCAGCCCCAGCATTTT. This sequence encodes CASSSGDSNQPQHF.

CDR3 sequence (DNA): TGTGCCAGCAGCTCCCTAGCGGGGGGGCGCACAGATACGCAGTATTTT. This sequence encodes CASSSLAGGRTDTQYF. V gene TRBV7-9 combines with J gene TRBJ2-3; 12 positions agree with TRBD2. This CDR3 contains 16 residues. J gave up 1 base and V 4 bases, and 3 bases lay outside the gene matches. CDR1 is SEHNR, CDR2 FQNEAQ, per germline (reference sequence).

CDR3 in amino acids: CASSTRQVQQETQYF. CDR3 DNA sequence: TGCGCCAGCAGCACTCGCCAGGTCCAGCAAGAGACCCAGTACTTC. The rearrangement links TRBV5-1 to TRBJ2-5; no clear D. The CDR3 totals 15 residues. CDR1 is SGHRS, CDR2 YFSETQ, per germline. Trimming took 4 bases from V and 2 from J, leaving 15 bases between them.

This clone turned up a few times. This rearrangement joins TRBV19 to TRBJ1-3; no definite D call. V was trimmed by 3 bases and J by 1 base, leaving 7 bases between them. CDR1 and CDR2 from the germline V gene are LNHDA and SQIVND (reference sequence). The CDR3 extends over 14 amino acids. CDR3 coding DNA: TGTGCCAGTAGTATGGGCAGATCTGGAAACACCATATATTTT. Translating gives CASSMGRSGNTIYF.

This sequence joins TRBV18 and TRBJ2-3, with TRBD1 as a possible D gene (5 bases). Germline-derived CDR1 and CDR2 are KGHSH and LQKENI. Trimming stripped 0 bases from V and 2 bases from J, with 15 bases between. The CDR3 sequence is 17 residues long. CDR3 in DNA: TGTGCCAGCTCACCACCGTCAGCTAGGGGAAACACAGATACGCAGTATTTT. This sequence encodes CASSPPSARGNTDTQYF.

This sequence joins TRBV14 and TRBJ2-1; TRBD2 agrees at 7 bases. The CDR3 consists of 14 residues. The trim removed 5 bases at V and 4 bases at J, leaving 5 bases unmatched. Germline assignment: CDR1 SGHDN and CDR2 FVKESK. As DNA, the CDR3 is TGTGCCAGCAGCACCCGACTAGCTTACAATGAGCAGTTCTTC. Its protein is CASSTRLAYNEQFF. The complete variable domain, with remaining parts taken from reference TRBV14 and TRBJ2-1, reads EAGVTQFPSHSVIEKGQTVTLRCDPISGHDNLYWYRRVMGKEIKFLLHFVKESKQDESGMPNNRFLAERTGGTYSTLKVQPAELEDSGVYFCASSTRLAYNEQFFGPGTRLTVL.

The rearrangement joins TRBV4-3 to TRBJ2-1; 8 bases map to TRBD2. The germline gives CDR1 LGHNA, CDR2 YSLEER. The CDR3 runs to 15 residues. V was pared by 4 bases and J by 7 bases, with 9 bases of the junction left unmatched. In nucleotides, the CDR3 is TGCGCCAGCAGCCTTATAGGCGGGGGGCGGAATGAGCAGTTCTTC. Translating it yields CASSLIGGGRNEQFF.

This clone was counted a few times. This sequence joins TRBV5-4 and TRBJ2-5, with 12 positions matching TRBD2. Per germline, CDR1 SGHNT and CDR2 YYREEE (reference sequence). Germline trimming cut 4 bases from V and 5 bases from J; bases unmatched to any gene: 12. The CDR3 is 17 residues long. The CDR3 sequence is CASSPYWGLAGGETQYF. DNA for the CDR3: TGTGCCAGCAGCCCGTACTGGGGACTAGCGGGTGGGGAGACCCAGTACTTC.

V gene TRBV2 combines with J gene TRBJ2-1; D uncertain. Per the germline V gene, CDR1 is SNHLY and CDR2 is FYNNEI. The CDR3 is 12 amino acids. Deletions cut 5 bases from V and 0 bases from J, with 2 bases between. The CDR3 is CASSLSYNEQFF. DNA of the CDR3: TGTGCCAGCAGTCTCTCCTACAATGAGCAGTTCTTC. The entire variable domain, with the rest obtained from reference TRBV2 and TRBJ2-1, is as follows: EPEVTQTPSHQVTQMGQEVILRCVPISNHLYFYWYRQILGQKVEFLVSFYNNEISEKSEIFDDQFSVERPDGSNFTLKIRSTKLEDSAMYFCASSLSYNEQFFGPGTRLTVL.

The genes are TRBV11-1 and TRBJ1-2; no clear D. V lost 2 bases and J 8 bases, leaving 9 bases between the germline ends. The CDR3 loop spans 12 amino acids. The V gene's germline CDR1 is SGHAT and CDR2 FQDESV (reference sequence). CDR3 sequence: CASSLTGSGYTF. The CDR3 DNA is TGTGCCAGCAGCTTAACCGGGAGCGGCTACACCTTC.

The chain links TRBV11-2 to TRBJ2-1, with a tentative D call TRBD1 (6 bases). Germline lookup yields CDR1 SGHAT and CDR2 FQNNGV. V lost 1 base and J lost 8, with 15 bases in between. The CDR3 covers 15 residues. The CDR3: CASSLAGTSPYEQFF. The CDR3 DNA reads as TGTGCCAGCAGCTTAGCCGGGACATCCCCCTATGAGCAGTTCTTC. Using reference TRBV11-2 and TRBJ2-1 for the parts outside the CDR3, the full variable domain is EAGVAQSPRYKIIEKRQSVAFWCNPISGHATLYWYQQILGQGPKLLIQFQNNGVVDDSQLPKDRFSAERLKGVDSTLKIQPAKLEDSAVYLCASSLAGTSPYEQFFGPGTRLTVL.

The chain employs TRBV7-9 and TRBJ2-3, with D perhaps matching TRBD2 (5 bases). The CDR3 runs 14 residues. Deletions cut 5 bases from V and 6 bases from J, with 15 bases between. In germline, CDR1 is SEHNR, CDR2 FQNEAQ (reference sequence). The CDR3 reads CASSKTLAPDTQYF. The CDR3 DNA sequence: TGTGCCAGCAGCAAAACTCTAGCTCCGGATACGCAGTATTTT.

This rearrangement joins TRBV2 to TRBJ2-3; TRBD2 might be the D (6 bases). The V and J ends lost 6 bases and 2 bases respectively, with 15 bases between them. This CDR3 has 15 amino acids. Germline CDR1 and CDR2: SNHLY and FYNNEI. This CDR3 is CASRRWSGYTDTQYF. The CDR3, as DNA: TGTGCCAGCAGAAGATGGAGCGGGTACACAGATACGCAGTATTTT.

The gene calls are TRBV18 and TRBJ2-3, with a tentative D call TRBD2 (6 bases). This CDR3 comprises 14 residues. V gave up 2 bases and J gave up 5 bases, with 11 bases separating them. CDR1 is KGHSH and CDR2 is LQKENI in the germline V gene. In nucleotides, the CDR3 is TGTGCCAGCTCACCAGGGGCGGGGTTAGATACGCAGTATTTT. Protein product: CASSPGAGLDTQYF.

The chain employs TRBV6-5 and TRBJ2-7, with 9 bases identical to TRBD2. The CDR3 has 15 amino acids. Germline V gene sequence: CDR1 MNHEY, CDR2 SVGAGI. With V trimmed by 2 bases and J by 4 bases, 6 bases remained unmatched. The DNA of the CDR3 is TGTGCCAGCAGTTACAGGCGGGGGGGCCCGTACGAGCAGTACTTC. The encoded protein is CASSYRRGGPYEQYF.

J is TRBJ2-1 and V is TRBV4-2, with TRBD2 matching 8 bases. V dropped 1 base and J dropped 6; count of bases not matched to a gene: 14. CDR1 and CDR2 from the germline V gene are LGHNA and YNFKEQ. This CDR3 comprises 18 residues. DNA for the CDR3: TGTGCCAGCAGCCAAGTGGTAGCGGGGCGGAAAATTACCAATGAGCAGTTCTTC. It is translated as CASSQVVAGRKITNEQFF.

This clone has just one count. The chain couples TRBV2 to TRBJ2-1, with 8 bases fitting TRBD2. The CDR3 extends over 14 amino acids. Germline V gene sequence: CDR1 SNHLY, CDR2 FYNNEI. V gave up 6 bases and J gave up 3 bases; unmatched junction bases: 4. The CDR3 DNA is TGTGCCAGCAGGGGACTAGGGATCTACAATGAGCAGTTCTTC. This gives the protein CASRGLGIYNEQFF.

The V gene is TRBV18, the J gene TRBJ2-2; no definite D call. V lost 2 bases and J lost 1, with 8 bases in between. The CDR3 length is 15 residues. Looked up from germline, CDR1 is KGHSH and CDR2 is LQKENI. Here the CDR3 DNA reads TGTGCCAGCTCACCAAAGGCGGTGAACACCGGGGAGCTGTTTTTT. This sequence encodes CASSPKAVNTGELFF.

Written as DNA, the CDR3 is TGTGCCAGCAGCGTAGGCCCAGGGAAACTTTACGAGCAGTACTTC. Its translation is CASSVGPGKLYEQYF. The V and J genes are TRBV9 and TRBJ2-7; maybe TRBD1 (5 bases). V shed 0 bases and J shed 4 bases, with 14 bases lying between them. The CDR3 covers 15 residues. CDR1 SGDLS and CDR2 YYNGEE come from the germline V gene.

The gene calls are TRBV6-4 and TRBJ1-2, with 12 bases fitting TRBD1. With V trimmed by 5 bases and J by 7 bases, 11 bases remained unmatched. Germline V gene sequence: CDR1 MRHNA, CDR2 SNTAGT. The CDR3 length is 16 residues. CDR3 protein: CASSNLPGQGARGYTF. In DNA, the CDR3 is TGTGCCAGCAGTAACCTACCGGGACAGGGGGCGCGTGGCTACACCTTC.

The chain recombines TRBV2 with TRBJ2-3, with D possibly being TRBD2 (6 bases). The length of the CDR3 is 15 residues. V was clipped by 1 base and J by 5 bases, with 13 bases between them. CDR1 is SNHLY and CDR2 is FYNNEI in the germline V gene. The CDR3 sequence is CASSEEGGTGDTQYF. CDR3 in DNA: TGTGCCAGCAGTGAAGAGGGCGGGACGGGAGATACGCAGTATTTT.

The chain has TRBV11-1 and TRBJ2-3, with 13 bases identical to TRBD2. This CDR3 has 17 residues. CDR1 is SGHAT and CDR2 is FQDESV in the germline V gene (reference sequence). The V segment lost 1 base and the J segment 2 bases; nucleotides outside the gene matches: 3. The CDR3 coding sequence is TGTGCCAGCAGCTTAGGACTAGCGGGAGGCTACACAGATACGCAGTATTTT. This translates into CASSLGLAGGYTDTQYF.

The chain links TRBV7-2 to TRBJ2-4; D may be TRBD2 (5 bases). Deletions cut 1 base from V and 8 bases from J, with 15 bases between. The CDR3 spans 15 residues. CDR1 and CDR2 (germline): SGHTA, FQGNSA. CDR3 in amino acids: CASSLGPFSGYIQYF. The CDR3 DNA sequence: TGTGCCAGCAGCTTAGGGCCTTTCAGCGGATACATTCAGTACTTC. The variable domain in full, completed from reference TRBV7-2 and TRBJ2-4, reads GAGVSQSPSNKVTEKGKDVELRCDPISGHTALYWYRQSLGQGLEFLIYFQGNSAPDKSGLPSDRFSAERTGGSVSTLTIQRTQQEDSAVYLCASSLGPFSGYIQYFGAGTRLSVL.